The source of this TCR beta chain is a study of CD8 T cell repertoires and HIV-1 epitope variants. Study information: Controls were a CMV, EBV and flu peptide pool, Ebola AY9 negative control, and no-peptide well.

Only in-frame clones appear in the TCRdb table, and some are missing; sequencing was by immunoSEQ multiplex PCR. This sample has about 95,000 clones; around 67% occur once, and the top ten carry around 24%. This clone has just a few counts. V was clipped by 1 base and J by 5 bases, with 5 bases between them. CDR1 and CDR2 (germline): SGHVS, FNYEAQ. This CDR3 spans 12 amino acids. Source material: uncultured baseline CD8+ T cells from peripheral blood mononuclear cells (PBMCs). The rearrangement uses TRBV7-6 and TRBJ2-5, with D unclear. This receptor was identified in a male donor with HIV. CDR3 amino acids: CASSLEDETQYF. CDR3 coding DNA: TGTGCCAGCAGCTTAGAGGATGAGACCCAGTACTTC.